This entry is about one TCR beta chain. Its antigen is undetermined. At one end, the junction sequence differs from germline, possibly due to a read error. These data come from a study of tumor-infiltrating lymphocytes in primary liver carcinoma. Study-level background: Men and women, 30 to 69 years of age, made up the patients.

Total RNA and DNA came together from approximately 22-30 mg of bulk tissue without cell sorting. Overall study results and limits: Tumor region pairs outstripped tumor-adjacent and tumor-blood pairs in overlap. There were only about 8-25% of top clones found in all five tumor regions.

Germline assignment: CDR1 SGHAT and CDR2 FQNNGV. The CDR3 extends over 13 amino acids. cDNA specific to TCR beta was made from 500 to 650 ng of total RNA, with a constant-region primer employed for priming. For TCR beta, libraries were produced by three nested multiplex PCR rounds using slightly modified ARM-PCR. Use of TRBV1-TRBV30 forward primers with a C-beta reverse primer characterized the first two PCR rounds, which lasted around 9 cycles each. TCRdb re-derived calls from the multiplex PCR reads in MiXCR, one entry per CDR3 protein. The data contain 100,000 or so distinct CDR3 sequences, about 70% of them singletons.

Material: liver tumor tissue from sampling region 5. Subset given: tumor region T5, tumor centre. The chain has TRBV11-2 and TRBJ1-1; D remains unclear. The receptor was derived from a woman aged 55-69 years with primary liver carcinoma and hepatitis B virus infection. CDR3 DNA: TGTGCCAGCAACATGACAACGAACACTGAAACTTTCTTT. This encodes CASNMTTNTETFF.